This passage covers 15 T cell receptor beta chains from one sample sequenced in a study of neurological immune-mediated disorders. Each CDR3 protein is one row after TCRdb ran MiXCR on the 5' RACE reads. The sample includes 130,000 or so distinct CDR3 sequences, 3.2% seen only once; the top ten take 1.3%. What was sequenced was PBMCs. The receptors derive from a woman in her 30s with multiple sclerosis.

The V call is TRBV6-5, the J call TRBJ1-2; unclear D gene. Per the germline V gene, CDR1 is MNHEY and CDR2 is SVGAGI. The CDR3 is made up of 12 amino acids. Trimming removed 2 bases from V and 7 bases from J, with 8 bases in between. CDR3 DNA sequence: TGTGCCAGCAGTTACGCAGGCGGTGGCTACACCTTC. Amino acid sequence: CASSYAGGGYTF.

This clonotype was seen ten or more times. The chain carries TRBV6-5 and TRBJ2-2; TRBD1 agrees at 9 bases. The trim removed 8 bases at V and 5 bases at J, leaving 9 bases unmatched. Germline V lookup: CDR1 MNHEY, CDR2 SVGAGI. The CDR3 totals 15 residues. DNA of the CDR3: TGTGCCAGCTTAAAATCCGGGACAGGGACCGGGGAGCTGTTTTTT. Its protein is CASLKSGTGTGELFF.

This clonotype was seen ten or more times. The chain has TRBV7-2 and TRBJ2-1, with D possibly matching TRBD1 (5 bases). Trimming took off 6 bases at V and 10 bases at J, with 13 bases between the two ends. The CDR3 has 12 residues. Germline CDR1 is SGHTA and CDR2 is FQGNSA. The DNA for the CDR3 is TGTGCCAGCAGTACAGGCTGGGGAGAGCAGTTCTTC. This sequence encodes CASSTGWGEQFF.

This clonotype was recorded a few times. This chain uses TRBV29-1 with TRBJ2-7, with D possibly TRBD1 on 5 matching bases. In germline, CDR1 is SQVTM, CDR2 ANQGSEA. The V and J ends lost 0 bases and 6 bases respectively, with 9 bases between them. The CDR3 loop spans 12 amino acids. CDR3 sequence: CSVEEGRGEQYF. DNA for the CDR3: TGCAGCGTTGAAGAGGGAAGGGGCGAGCAGTACTTC.

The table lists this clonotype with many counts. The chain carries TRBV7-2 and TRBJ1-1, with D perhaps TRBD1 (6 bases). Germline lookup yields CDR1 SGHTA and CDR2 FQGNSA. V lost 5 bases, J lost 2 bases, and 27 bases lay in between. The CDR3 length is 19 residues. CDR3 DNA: TGTGCCAGCAGCAAAATCGTTTGGGGATCAGGGGCGAGAAACACTGAAGCTTTCTTT. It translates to CASSKIVWGSGARNTEAFF.

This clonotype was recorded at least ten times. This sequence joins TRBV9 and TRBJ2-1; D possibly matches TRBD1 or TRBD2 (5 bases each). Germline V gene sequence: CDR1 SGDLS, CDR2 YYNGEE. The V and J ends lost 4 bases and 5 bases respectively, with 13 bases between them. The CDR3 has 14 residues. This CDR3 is CASSPGTPNNEQFF. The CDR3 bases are TGTGCCAGCAGCCCCGGGACCCCCAACAATGAGCAGTTCTTC.

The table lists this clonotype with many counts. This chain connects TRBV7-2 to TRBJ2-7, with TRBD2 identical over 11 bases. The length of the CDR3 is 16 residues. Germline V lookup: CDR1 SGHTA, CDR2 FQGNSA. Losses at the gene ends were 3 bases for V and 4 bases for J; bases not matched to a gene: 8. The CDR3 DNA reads TGTGCCAGCAGCTTTACCGGGACTAGCGGTCGTTACGAGCAGTACTTC. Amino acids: CASSFTGTSGRYEQYF.

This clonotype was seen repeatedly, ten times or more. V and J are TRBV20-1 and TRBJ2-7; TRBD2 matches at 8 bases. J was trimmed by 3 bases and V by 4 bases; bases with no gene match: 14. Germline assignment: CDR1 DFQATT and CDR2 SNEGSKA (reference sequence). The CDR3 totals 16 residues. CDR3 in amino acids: CSANGPGGAMGYEQYF. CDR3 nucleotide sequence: TGCAGTGCTAATGGCCCCGGGGGGGCTATGGGCTACGAGCAGTACTTC.

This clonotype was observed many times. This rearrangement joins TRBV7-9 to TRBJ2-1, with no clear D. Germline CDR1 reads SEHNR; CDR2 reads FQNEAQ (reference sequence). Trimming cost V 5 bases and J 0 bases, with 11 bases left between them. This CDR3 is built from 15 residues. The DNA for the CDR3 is TGTGCCAGCAGCCCGGGTAGAAGCTCCTACAATGAGCAGTTCTTC. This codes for CASSPGRSSYNEQFF.

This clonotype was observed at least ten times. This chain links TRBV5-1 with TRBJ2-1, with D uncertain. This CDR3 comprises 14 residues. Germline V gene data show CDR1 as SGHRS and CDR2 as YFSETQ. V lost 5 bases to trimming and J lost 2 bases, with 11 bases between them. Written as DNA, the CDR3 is TGCGCCAGCAGTTTGTCGGGCCCCTACAATGAGCAGTTCTTC. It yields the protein CASSLSGPYNEQFF.

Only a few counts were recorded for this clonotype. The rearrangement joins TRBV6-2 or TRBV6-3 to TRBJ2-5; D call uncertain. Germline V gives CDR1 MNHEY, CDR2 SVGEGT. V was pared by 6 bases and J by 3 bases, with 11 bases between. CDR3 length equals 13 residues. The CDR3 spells CASSNGPKETQYF. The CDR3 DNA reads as TGTGCCAGCAGCAATGGGCCAAAAGAGACCCAGTACTTC.

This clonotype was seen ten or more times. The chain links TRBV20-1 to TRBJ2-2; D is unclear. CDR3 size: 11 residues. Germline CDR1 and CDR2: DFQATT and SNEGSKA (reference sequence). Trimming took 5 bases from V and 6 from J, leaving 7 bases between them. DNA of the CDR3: TGCAGTGCTCTAGTATCCGGGGAGCTGTTTTTT. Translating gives CSALVSGELFF.

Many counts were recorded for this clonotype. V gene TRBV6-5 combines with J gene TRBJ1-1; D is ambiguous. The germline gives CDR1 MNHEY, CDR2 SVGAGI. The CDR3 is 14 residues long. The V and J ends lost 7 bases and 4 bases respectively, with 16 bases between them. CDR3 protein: CASTPRGGPTEAFF. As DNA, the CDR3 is TGTGCCAGCACCCCACGCGGAGGGCCCACTGAAGCTTTCTTT.

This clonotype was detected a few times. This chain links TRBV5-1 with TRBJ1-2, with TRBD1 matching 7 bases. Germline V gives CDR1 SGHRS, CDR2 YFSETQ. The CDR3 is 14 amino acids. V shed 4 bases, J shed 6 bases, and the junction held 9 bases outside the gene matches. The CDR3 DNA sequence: TGCGCCAGCAGCCTTGAGAGGGGGCAGGATGGCTACACCTTC. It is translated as CASSLERGQDGYTF.

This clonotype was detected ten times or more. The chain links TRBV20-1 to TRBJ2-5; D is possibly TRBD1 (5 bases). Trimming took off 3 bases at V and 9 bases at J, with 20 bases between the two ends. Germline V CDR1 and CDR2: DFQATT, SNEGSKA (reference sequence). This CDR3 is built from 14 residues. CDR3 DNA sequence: TGCAGTGCTAGCTCCCACAGGTCAACGGTCGCCCAGTACTTC. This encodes CSASSHRSTVAQYF.